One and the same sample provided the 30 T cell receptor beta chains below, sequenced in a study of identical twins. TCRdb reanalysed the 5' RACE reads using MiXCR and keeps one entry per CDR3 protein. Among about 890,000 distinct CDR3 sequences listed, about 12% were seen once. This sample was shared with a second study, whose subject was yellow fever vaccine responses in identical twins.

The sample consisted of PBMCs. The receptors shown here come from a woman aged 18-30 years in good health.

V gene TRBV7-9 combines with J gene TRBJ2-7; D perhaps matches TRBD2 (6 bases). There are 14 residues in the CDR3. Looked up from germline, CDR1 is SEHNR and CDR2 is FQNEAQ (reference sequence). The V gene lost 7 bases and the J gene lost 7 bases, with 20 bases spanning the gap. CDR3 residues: CASNENGGTGEQYF. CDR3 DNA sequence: TGTGCCAGCAACGAAAATGGGGGGACGGGGGAGCAGTACTTC.

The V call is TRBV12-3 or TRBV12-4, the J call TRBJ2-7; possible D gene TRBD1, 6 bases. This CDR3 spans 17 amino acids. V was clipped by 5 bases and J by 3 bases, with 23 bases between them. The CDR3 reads CASSTFPTGLSDYEQYF. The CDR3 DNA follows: TGTGCCAGCAGTACTTTTCCCACAGGGCTATCTGACTACGAGCAGTACTTC.

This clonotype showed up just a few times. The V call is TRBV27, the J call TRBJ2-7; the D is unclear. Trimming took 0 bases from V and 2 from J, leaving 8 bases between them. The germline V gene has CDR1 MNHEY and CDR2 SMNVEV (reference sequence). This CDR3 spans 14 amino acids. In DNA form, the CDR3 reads TGTGCCAGCAGTTTATCCCCACAGCCCTACGAGCAGTACTTC. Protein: CASSLSPQPYEQYF.

The DNA for the CDR3 is TGTGCCAGCAGCAGTATGGTAAACACCGGGGAGCTGTTTTTT. Translated: CASSSMVNTGELFF. The rearrangement uses TRBV6-4 and TRBJ2-2; D remains ambiguous. Per the germline V gene, CDR1 is MRHNA and CDR2 is SNTAGT. The length of the CDR3 is 14 residues. The V gene lost 6 bases and the J gene lost 2 bases, with 10 bases spanning the gap.

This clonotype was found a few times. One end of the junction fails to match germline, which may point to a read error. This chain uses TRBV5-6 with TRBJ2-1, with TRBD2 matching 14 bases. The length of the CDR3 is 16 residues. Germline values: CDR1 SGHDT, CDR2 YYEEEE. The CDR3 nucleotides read TGTGCCAGCATCTTGGGGACTAGCGGGAGTAGAGGTGAGCAGTTCTTC. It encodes CASILGTSGSRGEQFF. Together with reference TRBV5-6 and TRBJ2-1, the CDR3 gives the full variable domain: DAGVTQSPTHLIKTRGQQVTLRCSPKSGHDTVSWYQQALGQGPQFIFQYYEEEERQRGNFPDRFSGHQFPNYSSELNVNALLLGDSALYLCASILGTSGSRGEQFFGPGTRLTVL.

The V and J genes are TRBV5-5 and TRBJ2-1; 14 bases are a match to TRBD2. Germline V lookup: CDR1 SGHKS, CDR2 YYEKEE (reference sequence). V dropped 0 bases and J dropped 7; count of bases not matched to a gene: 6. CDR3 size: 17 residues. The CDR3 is CASSLGLAGGPWNEQFF. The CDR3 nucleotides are TGTGCCAGCAGCTTGGGACTAGCGGGAGGGCCGTGGAATGAGCAGTTCTTC.

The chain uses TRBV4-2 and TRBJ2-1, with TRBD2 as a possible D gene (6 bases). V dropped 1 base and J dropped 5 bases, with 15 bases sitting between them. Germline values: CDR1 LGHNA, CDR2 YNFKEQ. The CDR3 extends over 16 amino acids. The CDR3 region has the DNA TGTGCCAGCAGCCAAGTCCTGGGGGGAGACAACAATGAGCAGTTCTTC. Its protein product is CASSQVLGGDNNEQFF.

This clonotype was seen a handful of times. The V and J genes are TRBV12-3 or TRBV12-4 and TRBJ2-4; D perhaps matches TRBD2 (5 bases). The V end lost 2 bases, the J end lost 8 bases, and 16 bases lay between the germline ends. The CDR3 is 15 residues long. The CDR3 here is CASSLNGAPRDIQYF. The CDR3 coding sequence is TGTGCCAGCAGTTTAAATGGAGCTCCGAGGGACATTCAGTACTTC.

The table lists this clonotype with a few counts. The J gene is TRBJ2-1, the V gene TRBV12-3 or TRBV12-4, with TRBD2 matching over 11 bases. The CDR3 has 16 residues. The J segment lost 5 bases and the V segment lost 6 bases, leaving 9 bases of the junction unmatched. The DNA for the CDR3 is TGTGCCAGCAGACTAACAGGGACTAGCGGAGACAATGAGCAGTTCTTC. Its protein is CASRLTGTSGDNEQFF.

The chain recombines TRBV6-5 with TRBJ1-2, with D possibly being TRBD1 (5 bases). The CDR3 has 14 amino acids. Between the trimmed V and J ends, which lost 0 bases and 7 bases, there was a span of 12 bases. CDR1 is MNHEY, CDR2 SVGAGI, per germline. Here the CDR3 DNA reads TGTGCCAGCAGTTACTCGAGCAGGGACTTTGGCTACACCTTC. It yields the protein CASSYSSRDFGYTF.

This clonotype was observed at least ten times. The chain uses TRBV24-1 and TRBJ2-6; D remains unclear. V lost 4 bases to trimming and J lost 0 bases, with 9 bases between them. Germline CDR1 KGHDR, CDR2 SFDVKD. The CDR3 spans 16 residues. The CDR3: CATSERQNSGANVLTF. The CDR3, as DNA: TGTGCCACCAGTGAAAGACAAAACTCTGGGGCCAACGTCCTGACTTTC.

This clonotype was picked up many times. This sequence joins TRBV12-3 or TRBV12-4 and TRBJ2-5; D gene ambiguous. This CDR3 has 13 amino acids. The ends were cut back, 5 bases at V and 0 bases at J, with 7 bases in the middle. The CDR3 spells CASSRGNQETQYF. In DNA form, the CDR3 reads TGTGCCAGCAGTCGCGGCAACCAAGAGACCCAGTACTTC.

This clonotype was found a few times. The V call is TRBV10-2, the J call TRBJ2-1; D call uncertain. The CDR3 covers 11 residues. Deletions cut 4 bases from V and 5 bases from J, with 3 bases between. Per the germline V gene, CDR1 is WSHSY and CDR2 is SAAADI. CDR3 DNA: TGCGCCAGCAGTGCACACAATGAGCAGTTCTTC. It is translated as CASSAHNEQFF.

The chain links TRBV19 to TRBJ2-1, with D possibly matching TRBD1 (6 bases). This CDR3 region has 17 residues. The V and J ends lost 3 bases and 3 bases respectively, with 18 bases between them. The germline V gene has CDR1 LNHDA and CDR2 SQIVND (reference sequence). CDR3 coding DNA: TGTGCCAGTAGTATGTCCCCAGCTCGGACAGACTACAATGAGCAGTTCTTC. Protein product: CASSMSPARTDYNEQFF.

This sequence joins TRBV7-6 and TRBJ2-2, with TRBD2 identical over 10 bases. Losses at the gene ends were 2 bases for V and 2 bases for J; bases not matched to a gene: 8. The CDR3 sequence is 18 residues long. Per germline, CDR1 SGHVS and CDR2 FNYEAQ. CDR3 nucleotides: TGTGCCAGCAGCTTAAACCTAGCGGGGGCCTTAAACACCGGGGAGCTGTTTTTT. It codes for CASSLNLAGALNTGELFF.

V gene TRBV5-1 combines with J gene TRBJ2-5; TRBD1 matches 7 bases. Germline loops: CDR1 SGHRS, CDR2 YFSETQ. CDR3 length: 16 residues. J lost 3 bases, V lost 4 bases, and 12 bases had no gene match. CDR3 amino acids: CASSLWSGTAEETQYF. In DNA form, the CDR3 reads TGCGCCAGCAGCCTCTGGTCCGGGACAGCTGAAGAGACCCAGTACTTC.

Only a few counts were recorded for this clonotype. The CDR3 DNA sequence: TGTGCCAGTAGTAAACGAGGGGTGTCCACTGAAGCTTTCTTT. Protein product: CASSKRGVSTEAFF. This rearrangement joins TRBV19 to TRBJ1-1, with D possibly TRBD1 on 5 matching bases. The CDR3 covers 14 residues. Trimming removed 4 bases at V and 4 bases at J, with 13 bases between. Germline V CDR1 and CDR2: LNHDA, SQIVND (reference sequence).

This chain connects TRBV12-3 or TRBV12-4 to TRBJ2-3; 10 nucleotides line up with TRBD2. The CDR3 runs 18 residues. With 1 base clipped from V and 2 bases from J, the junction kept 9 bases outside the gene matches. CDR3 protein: CASSLVNGLAVYTDTQYF. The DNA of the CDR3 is TGTGCCAGCAGTTTAGTGAACGGACTAGCGGTTTACACAGATACGCAGTATTTT.

CDR3 residues: CASSEGQSRGYTF. The CDR3 DNA follows: TGTGCCAGCAGTGAGGGCCAGTCCAGGGGCTACACCTTC. The gene calls are TRBV2 and TRBJ1-2; no clear D gene. The V gene lost 3 bases and the J gene lost 8 bases, with 13 bases spanning the gap. The CDR3 runs 13 residues. CDR1 is SNHLY, CDR2 FYNNEI, per germline. Drawing the rest from reference TRBV2 and TRBJ1-2, the complete variable domain is EPEVTQTPSHQVTQMGQEVILRCVPISNHLYFYWYRQILGQKVEFLVSFYNNEISEKSEIFDDQFSVERPDGSNFTLKIRSTKLEDSAMYFCASSEGQSRGYTFGSGTRLTVV.

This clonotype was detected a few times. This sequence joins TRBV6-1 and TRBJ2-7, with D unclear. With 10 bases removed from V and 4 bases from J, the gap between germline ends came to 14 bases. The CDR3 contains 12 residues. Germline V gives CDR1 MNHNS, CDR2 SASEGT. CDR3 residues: CATTRSSYEQYF. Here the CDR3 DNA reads TGTGCCACCACACGGAGCTCGTACGAGCAGTACTTC.

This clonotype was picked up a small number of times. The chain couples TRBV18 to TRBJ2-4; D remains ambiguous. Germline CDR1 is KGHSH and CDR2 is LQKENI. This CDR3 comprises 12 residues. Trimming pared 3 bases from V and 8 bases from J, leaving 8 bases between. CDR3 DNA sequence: TGTGCCAGCTCACCCCTTGGGGACATTCAGTACTTC. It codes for CASSPLGDIQYF.

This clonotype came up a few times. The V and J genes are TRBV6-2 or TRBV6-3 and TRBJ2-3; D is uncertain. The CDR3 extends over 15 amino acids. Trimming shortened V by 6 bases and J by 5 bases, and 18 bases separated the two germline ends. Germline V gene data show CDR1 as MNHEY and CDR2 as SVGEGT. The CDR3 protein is CASRISRLVLDTQYF. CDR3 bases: TGTGCCAGCAGAATTAGTCGGCTAGTCTTAGATACGCAGTATTTT.

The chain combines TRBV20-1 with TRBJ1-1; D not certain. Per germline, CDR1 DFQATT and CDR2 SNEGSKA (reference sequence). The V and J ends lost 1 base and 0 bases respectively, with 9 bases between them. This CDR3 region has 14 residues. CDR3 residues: CSARVPVMNTEAFF. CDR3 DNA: TGCAGTGCTAGAGTTCCCGTGATGAACACTGAAGCTTTCTTT.

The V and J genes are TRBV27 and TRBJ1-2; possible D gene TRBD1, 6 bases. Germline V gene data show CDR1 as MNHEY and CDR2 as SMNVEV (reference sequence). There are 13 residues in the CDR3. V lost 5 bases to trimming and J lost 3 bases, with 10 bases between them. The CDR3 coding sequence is TGTGCCAGCAGTGCCGGGACACACTATGGCTACACCTTC. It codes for CASSAGTHYGYTF.

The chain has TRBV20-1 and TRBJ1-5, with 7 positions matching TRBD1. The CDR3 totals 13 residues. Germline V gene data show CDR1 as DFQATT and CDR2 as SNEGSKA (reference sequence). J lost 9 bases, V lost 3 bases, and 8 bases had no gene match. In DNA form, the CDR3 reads TGCAGTGCTAGGACAGGGTCTGCGGCGCCCCAGCATTTT. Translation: CSARTGSAAPQHF.

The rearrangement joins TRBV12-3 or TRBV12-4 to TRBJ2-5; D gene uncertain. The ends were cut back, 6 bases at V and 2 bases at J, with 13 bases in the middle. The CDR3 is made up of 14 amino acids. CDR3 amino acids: CASRPLGLQETQYF. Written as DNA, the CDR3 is TGTGCCAGCAGACCGTTGGGCCTACAAGAGACCCAGTACTTC.

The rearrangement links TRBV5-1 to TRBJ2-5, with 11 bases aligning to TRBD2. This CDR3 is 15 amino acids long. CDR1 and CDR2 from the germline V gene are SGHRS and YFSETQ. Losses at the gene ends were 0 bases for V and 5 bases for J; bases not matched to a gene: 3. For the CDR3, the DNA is TGCGCCAGCAGCTTGGTGTCTAGCGGGAGGGAGACCCAGTACTTC. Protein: CASSLVSSGRETQYF.

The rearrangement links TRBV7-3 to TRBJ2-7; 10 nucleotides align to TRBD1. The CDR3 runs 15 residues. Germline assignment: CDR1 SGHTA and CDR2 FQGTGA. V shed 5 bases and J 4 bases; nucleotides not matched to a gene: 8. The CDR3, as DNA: TGTGCCAGCAGCCAGTGGACAGGGGGGACATACGAGCAGTACTTC. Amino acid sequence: CASSQWTGGTYEQYF.

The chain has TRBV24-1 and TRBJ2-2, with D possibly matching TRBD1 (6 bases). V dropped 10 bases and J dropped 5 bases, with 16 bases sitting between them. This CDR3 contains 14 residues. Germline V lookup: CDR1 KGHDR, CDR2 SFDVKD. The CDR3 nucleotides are TGTGCCACACAGGGTTCCGGGAAGACCGGGGAGCTGTTTTTT. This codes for CATQGSGKTGELFF.

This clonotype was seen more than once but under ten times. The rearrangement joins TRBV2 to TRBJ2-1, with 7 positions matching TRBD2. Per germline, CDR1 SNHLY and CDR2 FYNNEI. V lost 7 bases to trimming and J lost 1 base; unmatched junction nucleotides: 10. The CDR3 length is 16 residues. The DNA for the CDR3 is TGTGCCAGCACCTTGTCAGAACTAGCGTCCTACAATGAGCAGTTCTTC. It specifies CASTLSELASYNEQFF.